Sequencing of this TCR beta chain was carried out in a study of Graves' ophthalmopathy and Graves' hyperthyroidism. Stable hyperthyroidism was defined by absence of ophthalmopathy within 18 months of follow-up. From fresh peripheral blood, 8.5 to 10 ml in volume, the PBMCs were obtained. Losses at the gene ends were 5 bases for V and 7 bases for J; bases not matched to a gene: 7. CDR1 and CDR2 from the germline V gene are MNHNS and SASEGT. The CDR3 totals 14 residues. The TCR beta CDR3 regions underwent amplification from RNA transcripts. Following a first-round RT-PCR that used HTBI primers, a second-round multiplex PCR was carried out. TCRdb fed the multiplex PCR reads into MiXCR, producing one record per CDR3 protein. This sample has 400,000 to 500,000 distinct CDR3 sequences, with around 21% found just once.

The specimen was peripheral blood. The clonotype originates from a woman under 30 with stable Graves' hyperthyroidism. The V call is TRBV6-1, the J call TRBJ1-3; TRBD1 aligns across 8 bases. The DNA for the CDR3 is TGTGCCAGCAGTCTCACGACAGGGGCCAACACCATATATTTT. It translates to CASSLTTGANTIYF.